What follows are 29 T cell receptor beta chains derived from one specimen sequenced in a study of post-analysis software for immune sequencing data. Study results and caveats: About 5 TRBV segments occurring more often in patients than controls included TRBV5-6, TRBV5-1 and TRBV20-1.

What these receptors recognize is not known. Carried by the TCR beta cDNA libraries were unique molecular identifiers. TCRdb independently ran MiXCR on the PCR reads; one entry per CDR3 protein. The sample comprises 700,000 to 800,000 distinct CDR3 sequences, approximately 30% of which are singletons, and 0.56% rests with the top ten. The sequencing sample was made of blood. The source is a girl under 18 with multiple sclerosis.

The V gene is TRBV29-1, the J gene TRBJ2-3; TRBD1 matches 9 bases. V lost 4 bases to trimming and J lost 5 bases; unmatched junction nucleotides: 10. CDR1 is SQVTM, CDR2 ANQGSEA, per germline. The CDR3 is 15 amino acids. CDR3 nucleotide sequence: TGCAGCGTTGGACCCGGGGGGACAGGGATAGATACGCAGTATTTT. Residues: CSVGPGGTGIDTQYF.

There are a few counts of this clonotype. This rearrangement joins TRBV5-1 to TRBJ2-3; D gene uncertain. CDR1 and CDR2 from the germline V gene are SGHRS and YFSETQ. The CDR3 runs to 12 residues. V dropped 7 bases and J dropped 0 bases, with 6 bases sitting between them. As DNA, the CDR3 is TGCGCCAGCGCAAGGAGCACAGATACGCAGTATTTT. Translation: CASARSTDTQYF.

This chain connects TRBV20-1 to TRBJ1-2, with 9 bases aligning to TRBD1. Germline-derived CDR1 and CDR2 are DFQATT and SNEGSKA (reference sequence). The ends lost 6 bases at V and 4 bases at J; junction bases unmatched: 12. This CDR3 has 15 amino acids. The CDR3 nucleotides are TGCAGTGCGACGGATCCGGGACAGGGTATCTATGGCTACACCTTC. Translated: CSATDPGQGIYGYTF.

This clonotype has just one count. The rearrangement joins TRBV5-1 to TRBJ2-4, with D possibly being TRBD1 (5 bases). The J call is uncertain, as TRBJ2-7 better fits the DNA end. This CDR3 region has 14 residues. CDR1 SGHRS and CDR2 YFSETQ come from the germline V gene. The CDR3 DNA follows: TGCGCCAGCAGCTTGGCGTCGACAGTTTCCGAGCAGTACTTC. Its protein product is CASSLASTVSEQYF.

The rearrangement uses TRBV10-3 and TRBJ1-1; D perhaps matches TRBD1 (5 bases). Looked up from germline, CDR1 is ENHRY and CDR2 is SYGVKD. This CDR3 comprises 17 residues. The germline V and J ends were trimmed by 0 bases and 1 base, with 15 bases remaining between them. The CDR3 sequence: CAISESGEGAGNTEAFF. Written as DNA, the CDR3 is TGTGCCATCAGTGAGTCGGGGGAAGGAGCCGGGAACACTGAAGCTTTCTTT.

The chain joins TRBV28 to TRBJ2-1, with 12 bases aligning to TRBD2. The J call could be wrong; TRBJ2-7 is a better fit for the DNA end. This CDR3 region has 18 residues. CDR1 is MDHEN and CDR2 is SYDVKM in the germline V gene. CDR3 in amino acids: CASSLMRLAGDPYNEQYF. In nucleotides, the CDR3 is TGTGCCAGCAGTTTAATGCGACTAGCGGGGGACCCCTACAATGAGCAGTACTTC.

This sequence joins TRBV2 and TRBJ2-5, with D perhaps matching TRBD1 (5 bases). Germline CDR1 reads SNHLY; CDR2 reads FYNNEI. The CDR3 contains 14 residues. V lost 7 bases, J lost 5 bases, and 17 bases lay in between. The chain's CDR3 is CASTYLRTSETQYF. Here the CDR3 DNA reads TGTGCCAGCACTTATCTGAGGACATCGGAGACCCAGTACTTC. Full variable domain (rest looked up from reference TRBV2 and TRBJ2-5): EPEVTQTPSHQVTQMGQEVILRCVPISNHLYFYWYRQILGQKVEFLVSFYNNEISEKSEIFDDQFSVERPDGSNFTLKIRSTKLEDSAMYFCASTYLRTSETQYFGPGTRLLVL.

The V call is TRBV20-1, the J call TRBJ2-7, with 8 bases fitting TRBD2. The V gene end was trimmed by 6 bases and the J gene end by 2 bases; junction bases not matched to a gene: 6. The CDR3 totals 13 residues. The V gene's germline CDR1 is DFQATT and CDR2 SNEGSKA (reference sequence). CDR3 sequence: CSALLAAAYEQYF. The CDR3 bases are TGCAGTGCCCTACTAGCGGCCGCCTACGAGCAGTACTTC.

This clonotype was seen a handful of times. The genes are TRBV12-3 or TRBV12-4 and TRBJ2-7, with 11 bases identical to TRBD2. Trimming removed 8 bases from V and 3 bases from J; junction bases left unmatched: 9. The CDR3 sequence is 15 residues long. CDR3 nucleotide sequence: TGTGCCAGCCAAAAGGGACTAGCGGAGAGCTACGAGCAGTACTTC. Translated: CASQKGLAESYEQYF.

Only one count was recorded for this clonotype. Given a much more abundant clone one base away, this may be a read error. The chain carries TRBV5-1 and TRBJ2-7; 10 bases match TRBD2. The CDR3 covers 15 residues. The V segment lost 0 bases and the J segment 8 bases; nucleotides outside the gene matches: 8. Germline assignment: CDR1 SGHRS and CDR2 YFSETQ. The CDR3 DNA follows: TGCGCCAGCAGCTTGGGGGCTAGCGGGAGTTACAAGCAGTACTTC. Translating gives CASSLGASGSYKQYF.

The chain is built from TRBV27 and TRBJ1-2; weak D call: TRBD1 (5 bases). The germline gives CDR1 MNHEY, CDR2 SMNVEV (reference sequence). The V end was cut by 6 bases, the J end by 4 bases, with 9 bases between. The CDR3 spans 12 residues. The chain's CDR3 is CASRQVGYGYTF. The CDR3 bases are TGTGCCAGCAGACAGGTCGGCTATGGCTACACCTTC.

Ten or more counts support this clonotype. The chain uses TRBV20-1 and TRBJ2-3, with D unresolved. The CDR3 is made up of 10 amino acids. V lost 5 bases and J 6 bases, leaving 6 bases between the germline ends. From germline, CDR1 is DFQATT and CDR2 SNEGSKA (reference sequence). The CDR3 reads CSARLDTQYF. In DNA, the CDR3 is TGCAGTGCTCGATTGGATACGCAGTATTTT.

This rearrangement joins TRBV7-9 to TRBJ1-3; no clear D gene. The germline V and J ends were trimmed by 11 bases and 2 bases, with 19 bases remaining between them. The CDR3 has 15 residues. Germline-derived CDR1 and CDR2 are SEHNR and FQNEAQ (reference sequence). Written as DNA, the CDR3 is TGTGCCGGTAGCCTCAAAGGGCAGGCTGGAAACACCATATATTTT. It yields the protein CAGSLKGQAGNTIYF.

This clonotype was picked up a small number of times. The rearrangement joins TRBV20-1 to TRBJ2-5, with 7 bases lining up with TRBD1. The DNA end is a closer match to TRBJ2-7, so the J assignment may be wrong. Germline V gives CDR1 DFQATT, CDR2 SNEGSKA (reference sequence). The length of the CDR3 is 14 residues. The CDR3 loop is CSARAKQGYDEQYF. The CDR3 DNA sequence: TGCAGTGCTAGGGCCAAACAGGGGTATGACGAGCAGTACTTC.

The J gene is TRBJ2-7, the V gene TRBV12-3 or TRBV12-4; 8 bases fit TRBD2. The ends lost 3 bases at V and 7 bases at J; junction bases unmatched: 11. There are 15 residues in the CDR3. The CDR3 coding sequence is TGTGCCAGCAGTTTTGTAGCGGGATATATCGATGAGCAGTACTTC. It specifies CASSFVAGYIDEQYF.

This chain uses TRBV24-1 with TRBJ2-2; D perhaps matches TRBD1 (5 bases). Germline CDR1 reads KGHDR; CDR2 reads SFDVKD. The V end lost 3 bases, the J end lost 6 bases, and 7 bases lay between the germline ends. This CDR3 spans 13 amino acids. The CDR3, as DNA: TGTGCCACCAGTGATCAGGGTTCCGGGGAGCTGTTTTTT. It translates to CATSDQGSGELFF.

V is TRBV10-3 and J is TRBJ1-2, with TRBD1 matching over 8 bases. CDR1 and CDR2 (germline): ENHRY, SYGVKD. The J segment lost 4 bases and the V segment lost 11 bases, leaving 12 bases of the junction unmatched. This CDR3 region has 14 residues. The CDR3: CASTGTGTSYGYTF. CDR3 nucleotide sequence: TGTGCCTCCACCGGGACAGGTACCTCCTATGGCTACACCTTC.

A word on this clonotype: An end of the junction does not agree with germline; a read error may underlie this. V gene TRBV5-1 combines with J gene TRBJ2-1; 12 nucleotides line up with TRBD2. The CDR3 totals 16 residues. Germline V lookup: CDR1 SGHRS, CDR2 YFSETQ. CDR3 residues: CVSSRRTSGMFDEQFF. The CDR3 nucleotides read TGCGTCAGCAGCCGTCGGACTAGCGGGATGTTCGATGAGCAGTTCTTC.

This clonotype was detected many times. The chain links TRBV20-1 to TRBJ2-5; a possible D gene is TRBD1 (5 bases). CDR1 and CDR2 from the germline V gene are DFQATT and SNEGSKA (reference sequence). The CDR3 runs 14 residues. The V end was cut by 0 bases, the J end by 5 bases, with 13 bases between. The CDR3 region has the DNA TGCAGTGCTAGAGAGGCAGGGTTCGGGGAGACCCAGTACTTC. It codes for CSAREAGFGETQYF.

This chain connects TRBV14 to TRBJ2-7; maybe TRBD2 (7 bases). Germline loops: CDR1 SGHDN, CDR2 FVKESK. This CDR3 region has 14 residues. With 4 bases removed from V and 2 bases from J, the gap between germline ends came to 12 bases. In DNA form, the CDR3 reads TGTGCCAGCAGCCCCGCGGGGGCAGCCTACGAGCAGTACTTC. It specifies CASSPAGAAYEQYF.

The chain is built from TRBV19 and TRBJ2-1; D is ambiguous. This CDR3 is 15 amino acids long. CDR1 is LNHDA, CDR2 SQIVND, per germline (reference sequence). Trimming removed 3 bases at V and 0 bases at J, with 9 bases between. The CDR3 here is CASSMAPSSYNEQFF. CDR3 DNA sequence: TGTGCCAGTAGTATGGCCCCAAGCTCCTACAATGAGCAGTTCTTC.

This clonotype was found a few times. Here the CDR3 DNA reads TGTGCCAGCTCAAGGTCGGGAAACAATCAGCCCCAGCATTTT. This encodes CASSRSGNNQPQHF. The genes are TRBV18 and TRBJ1-5, with D uncertain. CDR3 length: 14 amino acids. Trimming took off 5 bases at V and 3 bases at J, with 11 bases between the two ends. Germline V lookup: CDR1 KGHSH, CDR2 LQKENI.

This clonotype was counted many times. J is TRBJ2-5 and V is TRBV29-1; TRBD1 might be the D (5 bases). The germline CDR1 and CDR2 sequences are SQVTM and ANQGSEA. V lost 8 bases and J lost 4, with 14 bases in between. This CDR3 comprises 12 residues. This chain's CDR3 is CSLEDQGETQYF. The CDR3 nucleotides read TGCAGCCTCGAGGACCAGGGAGAGACCCAGTACTTC.

The rearrangement links TRBV5-1 to TRBJ1-2; D is undetermined. CDR1 SGHRS and CDR2 YFSETQ come from the germline V gene. The CDR3 covers 14 residues. With 0 bases removed from V and 7 bases from J, the gap between germline ends came to 13 bases. The CDR3 region is CASSLARGERGYTF. The CDR3, as DNA: TGCGCCAGCAGCTTGGCCCGGGGTGAGCGTGGCTACACCTTC.

The chain employs TRBV6-2 or TRBV6-3 and TRBJ1-4, with D tentatively TRBD1 (6 bases). The germline V gene has CDR1 MNHEY and CDR2 SVGEGT. CDR3 length: 13 amino acids. V lost 6 bases to trimming and J lost 8 bases, with 13 bases between them. CDR3 in amino acids: CASRPGGGEKLFF. The CDR3 coding sequence is TGTGCCAGCAGGCCCGGGGGCGGCGAAAAACTGTTTTTT.

The chain employs TRBV4-3 and TRBJ2-5; TRBD1 aligns across 9 bases. The CDR3 covers 16 residues. CDR1 and CDR2 (germline): LGHNA, YSLEER. The V and J ends lost 1 base and 11 bases, in that order; junction bases with no gene match: 14. CDR3 loop: CASSQATGTGRNEQYF. DNA for the CDR3: TGCGCCAGCAGCCAAGCTACCGGGACAGGGAGAAATGAGCAGTACTTC.

This clonotype was seen more than once but under ten times. V is TRBV20-1 and J is TRBJ2-7; tentative D call: TRBD2 (5 bases). The DNA end is more similar to TRBJ2-5, so the J call may be wrong. CDR1 DFQATT and CDR2 SNEGSKA come from the germline V gene (reference sequence). This CDR3 is 14 amino acids long. The CDR3 sequence is CSARNRFGGETQYF. The CDR3, as DNA: TGCAGTGCTAGAAACCGCTTTGGCGGGGAGACCCAGTACTTC.

This clonotype was detected only a few times. This chain joins TRBV6-5 and TRBJ2-3, with TRBD2 identical over 8 bases. Germline values: CDR1 MNHEY, CDR2 SVGAGI. The CDR3 contains 15 residues. V was clipped by 4 bases and J by 6 bases; unmatched bases: 9. CDR3 nucleotides: TGTGCCAGCAGTTCCTTTCGGGGGGGACCGGATACGCAGTATTTT. It encodes CASSSFRGGPDTQYF.

V usage is TRBV9 and J usage is TRBJ2-5, with D possibly being TRBD2 (5 bases). This CDR3 contains 14 residues. The germline V gene has CDR1 SGDLS and CDR2 YYNGEE. Trimming removed 7 bases from V and 1 base from J, with 14 bases in between. CDR3 nucleotide sequence: TGTGCCAGCGGCACCGTTGGAGGCCAAGAGACCCAGTACTTC. Its protein is CASGTVGGQETQYF.